The T cell receptor (beta chain) described here comes from a study of cytomegalovirus exposure and HLA in healthy donors (TCRdb year 2017). As for the study more broadly: An earlier analysis of some 600 of the donors reported 276 Gb of sequence data and around 110 million unique TCR beta sequences obtained from approximately 180 million T cells. A later analysis re-analyzed previously published TCR beta repertoires from 600 to 850 donors and added high-resolution HLA genotyping to study TCR occurrence patterns. Every repertoire in the discovery cohort had been generated on one and the same sequencing platform. Along with the approximately 700-subject first cohort, a separate validation cohort of over a hundred different subjects was used. A later genetic analysis took genome-wide SNP genotypes for about 60% of the roughly 670 donors and used that subset as a discovery cohort. Around 320 gigabases of sequencing data and approximately 80 million unique TCR sequences were included in an early release covering several hundred HLA-typed donors. To decide whether each TCR beta V gene segment behaved as functional or pseudogenic, an earlier analysis of several hundred of the donors relied on high-throughput TCR beta sequencing. High-throughput TCR immunosequencing, statistical association of individual TCRs with disease status, and machine learning were combined to predict cytomegalovirus infection status. Five DR-DQ haplotypes were treated as single units for association and clustering because of strong linkage in the cohort. The later analysis used no new phenotypic data to find candidate immune exposures, relying instead on TCR beta sequences and their occurrence across donors. Among the roughly 400 genotyped donors, roughly 80% belonged to the genetic ancestry cluster associated with self-reported Caucasian donors. Alongside the repertoire data, information on donor age, sex, ethnicity and CMV serostatus was compiled. HLA typing covered class I and class II loci at four-digit resolution. Among 398 genotyped donors of the cohort, an average of approximately 240,000 unique TCR beta nucleotide sequences were sequenced per donor, roughly 18% of them non-productive. The study was designed to test whether signatures of past pathogen exposure could be identified by cataloging public T cell receptors. The number of typed donors differed by locus: about 620-640 for A, B, C, DRB1 and DQB1; 522 for DQA1; 606 for DPA1; and roughly 470 for DPB1. Using immunosequencing, the study profiled T cell repertoires from 500 to 800 subjects and related those repertoires to cytomegalovirus serostatus. Study-level results and caveats: HLA typing was unavailable for some donors at each locus, so association tests used only the typed subset. In both the original and validation cohorts, the classifier was reported to diagnose cytomegalovirus status with high specificity and sensitivity. The presence/absence analyses assumed that sequencing depth was roughly uniform across donors, and that assumption may not be true. The earlier analysis of fewer than 750 of the donors excluded roughly 16 rarely observed V segments, including chromosome 9 orphons, because counts were too low. The only immune exposure information available for the cohort was CMV serostatus. The authors suggested that the approach could potentially be extended to other disease states and immunological phenotypes. A cluster of highly shared sequence variants was judged likely to represent a technical artifact of the sequencing pipeline. A later analysis found that most CMV-associated TCR beta chains appeared HLA-restricted, with HLA associations seemingly driven largely by CMV exposure. In a later genetic analysis, a missense DCLRE1C variant was associated with V-gene and J-gene trimming of TCR beta chains, and the association was replicated in an independent cohort. A later analysis found that HLA-associated TCR beta chains were more clonally expanded and had lower generation probabilities than equally common non-associated chains. Linkage disequilibrium might explain the correlated functional status among segregating V segments, but an unknown experimental factor could not be ruled out. A further reported finding was that TCR beta sequences accurately predicted the HLA-A and HLA-B alleles for most subjects in the first cohort. Assigning TCR associations to individual alleles was difficult when HLA alleles, especially DR and DQ, strongly co-occurred. In this cohort, only TCR beta chains were sequenced, and detectable features were limited by the absence of alpha or paired-chain data. In a later analysis, several top co-occurrence clusters were reported to appear linked to parvovirus B19, influenza, CMV and Epstein-Barr virus. While some public TCRs were present in many individuals, most TCR sequences turned up only very rarely across donors. In a later analysis, the rate of TCR association differed among HLA loci, with DRB1 alleles having the most associated TCRs and HLA-C alleles having the fewest. Broadly in line with IMGT annotations, most TCR beta V segments showed up in productive rearrangements about 87% or about 30% of the time in an earlier analysis of roughly 590 of the donors. In a later genetic analysis, fewer N-insertions in productive TCRs were reported among donors in an Asian-associated ancestry cluster than the roughly 700-donor mean. In vitro tests confirmed that three of the cytomegalovirus-associated TCR beta chains recognize cytomegalovirus antigens. In a later analysis, 16,951 TCR beta sequences were associated with specific HLA alleles at a false discovery rate of 0.05. In the study, about 150 TCR beta chains were listed as associated with cytomegalovirus.

The cohort was made up of approximately 670 healthy bone marrow donors. At the time of sampling, every cohort member was nominally healthy, though immune exposures that went unrecorded were likely present. The donor was CMV seronegative and belonged to the group of 350 to 400 seronegative cohort members. Each donor provided a peripheral blood sample, and peripheral blood mononuclear cells were used for TCR beta sequencing. The Qiagen DNeasy Blood Extraction Kit was used to extract genomic DNA from the blood cell samples. For this clone: Its target antigen remains unknown. Base qualities are not at hand, and no much larger clone is one base apart.

Library generation was performed with the immunoSEQ multiplex PCR assay. A mixture of 60 forward primers for TCR Vbeta segments and 13 reverse primers for TCR Jbeta segments was used in the multiplex PCR. The CDR3 region of rearranged TCR beta genes was amplified from genomic DNA with a multiplex PCR assay. Amplified TCR beta libraries were sequenced as 87-base-pair reads on the Illumina HiSeq System. In the source study's methods: Across the 640 or so repertoires, a later analysis counted around 80 million unique TCR beta chains, 9.5 million to 13 million of which were shared by at least two donors. A nearest-neighbor algorithm error-corrected the raw reads and collapsed the reads into unique sequences, merging closely related sequences to remove PCR and sequencing errors. CDR3 sequences were aligned to IMGT reference sequences to assign V, D and J gene segments. For a sequence to be retained, at least a six-nucleotide match to both a V gene segment and a J gene segment was required. Rearrangements were called productive when the CDR3 lacked stop codons and stayed in frame with V and J; all others were non-productive. Following IMGT convention, CDR3 was defined as the stretch from the second conserved V-encoded cysteine to the conserved J-encoded phenylalanine. The earlier analysis of about 610 of the donors excluded any sequence lacking an unambiguous match to a single V gene segment. An earlier analysis of a few hundred of the donors called V segments functional above 56.7% productive rearrangements and segregating when the between-donor standard deviation exceeded 5%. A statistical classification framework was developed to diagnose cytomegalovirus status using the catalog of TCR beta chain sequences. In a later analysis, V and J genes were assigned by comparing TCR nucleotide sequences against IMGT/GENE-DB human TR gene sequences. A later analysis assigned CDR3 sequences and most-parsimonious VDJ recombination scenarios with the TCRdist pipeline. In a later analysis, every TCR beta chain was defined by the combination of its CDR3 amino acid sequence and its V-gene family, and reads without a unique V-gene family were dropped. As a way to deal with suspected cross-contamination and a sequencing artifact, a later analysis dropped 640 or so nucleotide sequences that were highly shared and had low generation probability. In a later analysis, a clonal expansion index was calculated for each public chain from normalized within-repertoire ranks of inferred template counts. In a later analysis, generation probabilities were computed using a VDJ recombination model fitted to out-of-frame rearrangements, and the results were checked against IGoR. A later analysis scored TCR-TCR, TCR-HLA and TCR-CMV co-occurrence with hypergeometric tests, applying a repertoire-size bias correction to TCR pairs. In a later analysis, false discovery rates were estimated by permuting HLA or CMV assignments 20 times. In a later analysis, co-occurring TCRs were grouped using DBSCAN, with TCRdist sequence similarity added in when clustering inside HLA-allele-positive subsets. Repertoires with fewer than 30,000 or more than 120,000 public chains were left out of co-occurrence clustering, as were about 5 repertoires with anomalous nucleotide sharing. This immuneACCESS table, as held by TCRdb, lists in-frame sequences with V and J called but not all clones. Of the missing ones, under half trace to an unresolved V gene in checked studies; the others have no known cause. That table is the source of V, J and clone size, and D and trimming were worked out from the DNA. In this sample the table shows fewer than 110,000 clones, 60% to 70% of which occur a single time. Around 3.5% of the sample is held by the ten biggest clonotypes.

Sample: PBMCs. The receptor was isolated from a woman in her forties or fifties in good health and CMV-seronegative.

The DNA sequence is as follows: TGTGCCAGCAGCCCCAGGGGATCTGGGGCCAACGTCCTGACTTTC. It is translated as CASSPRGSGANVLTF. The receptor chain draws on TRBV11-3 and TRBJ2-6; the best D guess is TRBD1, with 6 bases matching. CDR1 SGHNT and CDR2 YENEEA were looked up in the germline V gene. The CDR3 spans 15 residues, from the cysteine through the phenylalanine. The DNA shown is the 45-base CDR3, in frame from base 1. Trimming at the junction amounts to 5 bases on V and 1 base on J, and the germline ends lie 9 bases apart.